Shown below are 12 T cell receptor beta chains from a single sample sequenced in a study of T cell responses to AZD1222 COVID-19 vaccine. Only in-frame clones appear in the TCRdb table, and some are missing; sequencing was by immunoSEQ multiplex PCR. This table holds around 100,000 clones, roughly 90% found once. This specimen was peripheral blood, taken on day 0 of AZD1222 vaccination. Source of these receptors: an adult in good health.

This clone appeared a few times. This sequence joins TRBV7-9 and TRBJ1-1; D may be TRBD1 (5 bases). The CDR3 consists of 13 residues. CDR1 and CDR2 (germline): SEHNR, FQNEAQ (reference sequence). V dropped 3 bases and J dropped 3 bases, with 8 bases sitting between them. CDR3 DNA: TGTGCCAGCAGCTTGCAGGGCCACACTGAAGCTTTCTTT. Amino acid sequence: CASSLQGHTEAFF.

CDR3 coding DNA: TGTGCCTGGAGGATCCTTACTAGCGGGAGTGGCTACGAGCAGTACTTC. It is translated as CAWRILTSGSGYEQYF. The gene calls are TRBV30 and TRBJ2-7; TRBD2 matches 11 bases. Germline assignment: CDR1 GTSNPN and CDR2 SVGIG (reference sequence). The CDR3 extends over 16 amino acids. Trimming removed 3 bases from V and 3 bases from J; junction bases left unmatched: 10.

The J gene is TRBJ1-6, the V gene TRBV27, with 9 bases identical to TRBD1. There are 18 residues in the CDR3. Per the germline V gene, CDR1 is MNHEY and CDR2 is SMNVEV (reference sequence). The ends lost 4 bases at V and 4 bases at J; junction bases unmatched: 11. The CDR3 loop is CASSSRTGVDRYNSPLHF. In nucleotides, the CDR3 is TGTGCCAGCAGTTCAAGGACAGGGGTCGATCGGTATAATTCACCCCTCCACTTT.

DNA of the CDR3: TGTGCCAGCAGTAGGGCCGGGGACAGCTATGAAAAACTGTTTTTT. It encodes CASSRAGDSYEKLFF. This chain joins TRBV27 and TRBJ1-4; the match to TRBD1 covers 7 bases. V lost 5 bases to trimming and J lost 6 bases; unmatched junction nucleotides: 9. CDR1 and CDR2 (germline): MNHEY, SMNVEV (reference sequence). The CDR3 consists of 15 residues.

The genes are TRBV5-8 and TRBJ2-3, with 8 bases lining up with TRBD1. Germline V lookup: CDR1 SGHTS, CDR2 YDEGEE. The junction had 10 bases not matched to a gene; V was cut back by 3 bases and J by 4 bases. The CDR3 runs 16 residues. The CDR3 DNA reads as TGTGCCAGCAGCTCTTCCCTGACAGGGGACGCAGATACGCAGTATTTT. Translated, it gives CASSSSLTGDADTQYF.

The chain employs TRBV30 and TRBJ1-5; TRBD1 is a possible D gene (6 bases). This CDR3 is 13 amino acids long. Trimming took off 2 bases at V and 7 bases at J, with 12 bases between the two ends. Germline assignment: CDR1 GTSNPN and CDR2 SVGIG (reference sequence). The CDR3 loop is CAWSPRGIQPQHF. Written as DNA, the CDR3 is TGTGCCTGGAGTCCCAGGGGAATCCAGCCCCAGCATTTT. Using reference TRBV30 and TRBJ1-5 for the parts outside the CDR3, the full variable domain is SQTIHQWPATLVQPVGSPLSLECTVEGTSNPNLYWYRQAAGRGLQLLFYSVGIGQISSEVPQNLSASRPQDRQFILSSKKLLLSDSGFYLCAWSPRGIQPQHFGDGTRLSIL.

This rearrangement joins TRBV2 to TRBJ1-2, with D unclear. Trimming took 1 base from V and 6 from J, leaving 6 bases between them. Germline V lookup: CDR1 SNHLY, CDR2 FYNNEI. The CDR3 is made up of 12 amino acids. The CDR3: CASSEGRNGYTF. CDR3 sequence (DNA): TGTGCCAGCAGTGAAGGGCGGAATGGCTACACCTTC.

This clone was detected only once. The chain recombines TRBV29-1 with TRBJ2-7; D may be TRBD1 or TRBD2 (5 bases each). CDR1 and CDR2 from the germline V gene are SQVTM and ANQGSEA. V lost 6 bases and J lost 7, with 16 bases in between. This CDR3 is 12 amino acids long. The CDR3 DNA follows: TGCAGCGTGGGGACGGAGTCATGGGAGCAGTACTTC. Its translation is CSVGTESWEQYF.

CDR3 amino acids: CASSLVLTGVDEQFF. The CDR3 DNA follows: TGTGCCAGCAGCTTAGTTTTAACAGGGGTTGATGAGCAGTTCTTC. The chain links TRBV7-6 to TRBJ2-1; TRBD1 agrees at 7 bases. The CDR3 consists of 15 residues. The V segment lost 1 base and the J segment 8 bases; nucleotides outside the gene matches: 8. In germline, CDR1 is SGHVS, CDR2 FNYEAQ.

The chain joins TRBV5-5 to TRBJ2-3; 11 bases map to TRBD2. Germline assignment: CDR1 SGHKS and CDR2 YYEKEE (reference sequence). After removal of 2 bases from V and 4 bases from J, the junction contained 12 bases not matched to a gene. This CDR3 has 18 amino acids. Here the CDR3 DNA reads TGTGCCAGCAGCTTTAGCGGGAGGGCCATCGCGGGAGCAGATACGCAGTATTTT. Protein: CASSFSGRAIAGADTQYF.

This chain uses TRBV11-2 with TRBJ2-7; D remains ambiguous. The V end was cut by 1 base, the J end by 0 bases, with 4 bases between. CDR3 length: 13 amino acids. In germline, CDR1 is SGHAT, CDR2 FQNNGV. The CDR3 coding sequence is TGTGCCAGCAGCTTAGGGAGCTCCTACGAGCAGTACTTC. Protein sequence: CASSLGSSYEQYF.

The chain links TRBV6-2 or TRBV6-3 to TRBJ1-1, with D unclear. The V and J ends lost 4 bases and 1 base respectively, with 7 bases between them. Germline values: CDR1 MNHEY, CDR2 SVGEGT. The CDR3 totals 13 residues. The CDR3 DNA sequence: TGTGCCAGCAGTTCAACAGAGAACACTGAAGCTTTCTTT. Protein product: CASSSTENTEAFF.